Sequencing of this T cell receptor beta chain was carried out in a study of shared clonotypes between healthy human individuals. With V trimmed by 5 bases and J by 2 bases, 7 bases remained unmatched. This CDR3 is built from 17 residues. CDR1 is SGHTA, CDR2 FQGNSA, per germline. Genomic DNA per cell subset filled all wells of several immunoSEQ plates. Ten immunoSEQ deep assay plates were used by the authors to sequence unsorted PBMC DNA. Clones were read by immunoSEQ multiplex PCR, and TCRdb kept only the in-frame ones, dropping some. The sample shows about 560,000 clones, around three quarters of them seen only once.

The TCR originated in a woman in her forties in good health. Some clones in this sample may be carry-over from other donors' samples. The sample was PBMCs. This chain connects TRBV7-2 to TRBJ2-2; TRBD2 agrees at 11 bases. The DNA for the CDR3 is TGTGCCAGCAGCCCGGGGACTAGCGGAGAAAACACCGGGGAGCTGTTTTTT. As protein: CASSPGTSGENTGELFF.